The 25 T cell receptor beta chains in this list originate from one sample, sequenced in a study of shared clonotypes between healthy human individuals. Only in-frame clones appear in the TCRdb table, and some are missing; sequencing was by immunoSEQ multiplex PCR. The sample yields over a million clones, approximately 70% seen once. Sample: memory CD4+ T cells sorted from blood. Specified subset: CD45RA-negative fraction. These receptors were collected from a man aged 18 to 30 in good health.

The rearrangement joins TRBV7-9 to TRBJ1-1; 12 nucleotides line up with TRBD1. Germline loops: CDR1 SEHNR, CDR2 FQNEAQ (reference sequence). CDR3 length: 15 amino acids. J lost 4 bases, V lost 3 bases, and 3 bases had no gene match. For the CDR3, the DNA is TGTGCCAGCAGCTTGGGACAGGGGGCTTCCACTGAAGCTTTCTTT. The encoded protein is CASSLGQGASTEAFF. Complete variable domain (other parts from reference TRBV7-9 and TRBJ1-1): DTGVSQNPRHKITKRGQNVTFRCDPISEHNRLYWYRQTLGQGPEFLTYFQNEAQLEKSRLLSDRFSAERPKGSFSTLEIQRTEQGDSAMYLCASSLGQGASTEAFFGQGTRLTVV.

This rearrangement joins TRBV2 to TRBJ2-1; perhaps TRBD2 as D (6 bases). Germline lookup yields CDR1 SNHLY and CDR2 FYNNEI. V lost 2 bases, J lost 0 bases, and 14 bases lay in between. The CDR3 length is 17 residues. CDR3 in amino acids: CASSEPKRVSSYNEQFF. In nucleotides, the CDR3 is TGTGCCAGCAGTGAACCGAAGCGGGTGAGCTCCTACAATGAGCAGTTCTTC.

The chain recombines TRBV20-1 with TRBJ2-7, with D unclear. CDR1 and CDR2 from the germline V gene are DFQATT and SNEGSKA (reference sequence). There are 11 residues in the CDR3. V lost 5 bases and J 3 bases, leaving 8 bases between the germline ends. This chain's CDR3 is CSAVDRYEQYF. The CDR3 bases are TGCAGTGCTGTGGACCGCTACGAGCAGTACTTC.

J is TRBJ1-1 and V is TRBV6-5; no firm D call. In germline, CDR1 is MNHEY, CDR2 SVGAGI. V was clipped by 2 bases and J by 1 base, with 11 bases between them. The CDR3 is 15 amino acids. CDR3 amino acids: CASSYGSTANTEAFF. In DNA form, the CDR3 reads TGTGCCAGCAGTTACGGGAGCACGGCGAACACTGAAGCTTTCTTT.

In this sample, this clone turned up once. The chain combines TRBV7-2 with TRBJ2-7; 8 bases match TRBD2. Trimming removed 1 base from V and 4 bases from J; junction bases left unmatched: 0. CDR3 length: 13 amino acids. Germline CDR1 and CDR2: SGHTA and FQGNSA. The CDR3 here is CASSLVAGYEQYF. The CDR3 DNA reads TGTGCCAGCAGCTTAGTAGCGGGATACGAGCAGTACTTC.

CDR3 sequence (DNA): TGTGCCAGCAGTGAAATTGGGGGTATAGCAAGTCAGCCCCAGCATTTT. This translates into CASSEIGGIASQPQHF. The chain joins TRBV6-1 to TRBJ1-5, with TRBD1 as a possible D gene (5 bases). Per germline, CDR1 MNHNS and CDR2 SASEGT. There are 16 residues in the CDR3. Trimming cost V 2 bases and J 6 bases, with 17 bases left between them.

As regards this clone: This same CDR3 is encoded by further DNA sequences in the sample. This chain uses TRBV6-1 with TRBJ1-5; D not certain. V lost 3 bases and J 1 base, leaving 7 bases between the germline ends. This CDR3 has 14 residues. Germline CDR1 is MNHNS and CDR2 is SASEGT. The DNA of the CDR3 is TGTGCCAGCAGTGAGAGCGGCAGCAATCAGCCCCAGCATTTT. It is translated as CASSESGSNQPQHF.

This clone was counted a few times. J is TRBJ2-2 and V is TRBV18; D may match TRBD1 or TRBD2 (6 bases each). The CDR3 covers 17 residues. Trimming took 3 bases from V and 3 from J, leaving 17 bases between them. From germline, CDR1 is KGHSH and CDR2 LQKENI. The CDR3 here is CASSPRPGAKDTGELFF. DNA of the CDR3: TGTGCCAGCTCACCCCGGCCGGGGGCGAAGGACACCGGGGAGCTGTTTTTT.

The V gene is TRBV5-5, the J gene TRBJ2-7; D gene uncertain. The V gene lost 1 base and the J gene lost 5 bases, with 10 bases spanning the gap. CDR3 length: 13 amino acids. Germline values: CDR1 SGHKS, CDR2 YYEKEE (reference sequence). The CDR3 DNA follows: TGTGCCAGCAGCTTGCCGCAGACCAACGAGCAGTACTTC. It encodes CASSLPQTNEQYF.

The chain joins TRBV15 to TRBJ2-3; D unresolved. The germline CDR1 and CDR2 sequences are LNHNV and YYDKDF (reference sequence). CDR3 length: 15 residues. V was cut by 2 bases and J by 2 bases, with 11 bases left in between. The CDR3 reads CATSRQSTSTDTQYF. The CDR3 nucleotides are TGTGCCACCAGCAGACAGTCGACCTCCACAGATACGCAGTATTTT.

V is TRBV5-1 and J is TRBJ1-3; no firm D call. This CDR3 comprises 15 residues. CDR1 and CDR2 (germline): SGHRS, YFSETQ. Trimming took off 6 bases at V and 1 base at J, with 14 bases between the two ends. The CDR3 DNA is TGCGCCAGCACCCGGTCTTCAGCGTCTGGAAACACCATATATTTT. Translating gives CASTRSSASGNTIYF.

CDR3 coding DNA: TGTGCCAGCAGCTTAGACGGGATAAGGACAGGGCAAGAGACCCAGTACTTC. This translates into CASSLDGIRTGQETQYF. The chain couples TRBV7-2 to TRBJ2-5; 8 nucleotides match TRBD1. This CDR3 is 17 amino acids long. The germline gives CDR1 SGHTA, CDR2 FQGNSA. The J segment lost 2 bases and the V segment lost 1 base, leaving 9 bases of the junction unmatched.

This clone was picked up one time. This sequence joins TRBV6-4 and TRBJ2-1; 8 bases agree with TRBD1. CDR1 and CDR2 (germline): MRHNA, SNTAGT. V shed 5 bases, J shed 7 bases, and the junction held 4 bases outside the gene matches. The CDR3 has 13 amino acids. CDR3 region: CASSLDRENEQFF. CDR3 coding DNA: TGTGCCAGCAGTCTGGACAGGGAGAATGAGCAGTTCTTC.

The chain recombines TRBV2 with TRBJ1-6; D is unclear. Germline assignment: CDR1 SNHLY and CDR2 FYNNEI. The CDR3 is 13 amino acids. V dropped 4 bases and J dropped 9 bases, with 10 bases sitting between them. The DNA for the CDR3 is TGTGCCAGCAGTGCGGCGGTCCGTTCACCCCTCCACTTT. This sequence encodes CASSAAVRSPLHF.

Points on this clone: This clone may be a read error of a much larger clone one base away. Other DNA sequences within the sample encode an identical CDR3. V and J are TRBV7-2 and TRBJ2-1, with D perhaps matching TRBD2 (5 bases). The CDR3 extends over 14 amino acids. Germline assignment: CDR1 SGHTA and CDR2 FQGNSA. Trimming shortened V by 5 bases and J by 11 bases, and 19 bases separated the two germline ends. The CDR3 reads CASSPETRIRKQFF. As DNA, the CDR3 is TGTGCCAGCAGCCCAGAAACTAGAATTAGAAAGCAGTTCTTC.

The rearrangement joins TRBV10-3 to TRBJ2-7; perhaps TRBD2 as D (6 bases). CDR3 length equals 14 residues. Trimming took 0 bases from V and 6 from J, leaving 12 bases between them. CDR1 is ENHRY and CDR2 is SYGVKD in the germline V gene. The CDR3 reads CAISESGLSGEQYF. DNA for the CDR3: TGTGCCATCAGTGAGTCGGGACTGTCGGGCGAGCAGTACTTC.

The V call is TRBV11-2, the J call TRBJ1-2, with D possibly being TRBD1 (5 bases). Trimming removed 5 bases at V and 8 bases at J, with 12 bases between. This CDR3 spans 12 amino acids. Germline CDR1 is SGHAT and CDR2 is FQNNGV. The CDR3 nucleotides read TGTGCCAGCAGCCCCGGGGGATGGGGCTACACCTTC. Residues: CASSPGGWGYTF. The full variable domain, rest sourced from reference TRBV11-2 and TRBJ1-2, is EAGVAQSPRYKIIEKRQSVAFWCNPISGHATLYWYQQILGQGPKLLIQFQNNGVVDDSQLPKDRFSAERLKGVDSTLKIQPAKLEDSAVYLCASSPGGWGYTFGSGTRLTVV.

This clone occurred once. The chain couples TRBV12-5 to TRBJ2-1; D unresolved. The CDR3 loop spans 14 amino acids. Germline V gives CDR1 LGHNT, CDR2 FRNRAP. Trimming left V 0 bases short and J 8 bases short, with 11 bases between. This chain's CDR3 is CASGLVTESHEQFF. The CDR3, as DNA: TGTGCTAGTGGTTTGGTAACGGAGTCCCATGAGCAGTTCTTC.

The chain recombines TRBV27 with TRBJ1-5; TRBD1 is a possible D gene (5 bases). Between the trimmed V and J ends, which lost 5 bases and 1 base, there was a span of 9 bases. CDR1 and CDR2 from the germline V gene are MNHEY and SMNVEV (reference sequence). CDR3 length: 14 amino acids. CDR3 sequence: CASSRRDSNQPQHF. DNA for the CDR3: TGTGCCAGCAGTCGCCGGGACAGCAATCAGCCCCAGCATTTT.

The chain has TRBV11-2 and TRBJ2-7; no clear D. Trimming stripped 0 bases from V and 6 bases from J, with 18 bases between. The CDR3 consists of 16 residues. Germline V gene sequence: CDR1 SGHAT, CDR2 FQNNGV. The CDR3 reads CASSLDDSFAAREQYF. The CDR3 bases are TGTGCCAGCAGCTTAGATGACTCCTTCGCTGCTCGCGAGCAGTACTTC.

With regard to this clone: The same CDR3 can be traced to other DNA sequences in this sample. This chain joins TRBV7-9 and TRBJ2-5; D not resolved. The CDR3 covers 11 residues. CDR1 and CDR2 (germline): SEHNR, FQNEAQ (reference sequence). The V end was cut by 2 bases, the J end by 5 bases, with 3 bases between. The CDR3 loop reads CASSLIETQYF. CDR3 sequence (DNA): TGTGCCAGCAGCTTAATTGAGACCCAGTACTTC. Drawing the rest from reference TRBV7-9 and TRBJ2-5, the complete variable domain is DTGVSQNPRHKITKRGQNVTFRCDPISEHNRLYWYRQTLGQGPEFLTYFQNEAQLEKSRLLSDRFSAERPKGSFSTLEIQRTEQGDSAMYLCASSLIETQYFGPGTRLLVL.

The chain links TRBV9 to TRBJ2-1; TRBD2 agrees at 9 bases. The CDR3 consists of 21 residues. V was clipped by 6 bases and J by 0 bases; unmatched bases: 22. Germline V CDR1 and CDR2: SGDLS, YYNGEE. DNA of the CDR3: TGTGCCAGCACTTTAGGAGTGGCTAGCGGGATCGGAGGGAGCTCCTACAATGAGCAGTTCTTC. Translation gives CASTLGVASGIGGSSYNEQFF.

Only a few counts were recorded for this clone. The V call is TRBV9, the J call TRBJ1-1, with 7 bases identical to TRBD1. This CDR3 spans 13 amino acids. V dropped 2 bases and J dropped 4; count of bases not matched to a gene: 2. Germline CDR1 and CDR2: SGDLS and YYNGEE. The CDR3 loop reads CASSVTGLTEAFF. As DNA, the CDR3 is TGTGCCAGCAGCGTGACAGGGCTCACTGAAGCTTTCTTT.

Concerning this clone itself: A single base separates this from a much larger clone, so it may be a read error. The chain uses TRBV11-2 and TRBJ2-2; D ambiguous. The CDR3 runs 13 residues. Per the germline V gene, CDR1 is SGHAT and CDR2 is FQNNGV. Between the trimmed V and J ends, which lost 6 bases and 3 bases, there was a span of 8 bases. This CDR3 is CASSDWDTGELFF. For the CDR3, the DNA is TGTGCCAGCAGTGACTGGGACACCGGGGAGCTGTTTTTT.

The rearrangement links TRBV15 to TRBJ2-1; D call uncertain. Germline V gives CDR1 LNHNV, CDR2 YYDKDF (reference sequence). The CDR3 is made up of 15 amino acids. V gave up 2 bases and J gave up 8 bases, with 16 bases separating them. The CDR3 coding sequence is TGTGCCACCAGCAGACCCCCGGGCCCCGGCTATGAGCAGTTCTTC. Its translation: CATSRPPGPGYEQFF.